This T cell receptor beta chain came from a study of memory CD4+ T cells and cytomegalovirus serostatus. Study as a whole: Of the healthy Belgian adults, several were CMV seropositive and 20 to 30 seronegative. Whole-study findings and limits: The CMV-associated TCR signature appears largely within the CD4+ memory repertoire. Each of 55 to 80 CMV-associated TCRbeta sequences occurred in one to five individuals.

Single viable CD3+CD4+CD8-CD45RO+ cells were sorted as the memory CD4+ T cells. Serum IgG to CMV pp150, pp28, p38 and p52 defined serostatus. On this clone itself: The antigen remains undetermined.

Trimming removed 0 bases from V and 3 bases from J, with 9 bases in between. Germline V lookup: CDR1 ENHRY, CDR2 SYGVKD. This CDR3 has 15 amino acids. Assay: immunoSEQ multiplex PCR; the TCRdb copy retains only in-frame clones and omits some. The table has about 41,000 clones, roughly four fifths seen once; the top ten hold nearly 6.5%. V is TRBV10-3 and J is TRBJ1-5, with a possible D match to TRBD1 (5 bases). Sequenced material: memory CD4+ T cells from blood. This sequence was found in an adult in good health and CMV-seronegative. The CDR3 region is CAISESGADNQPQHF. CDR3 in DNA: TGTGCCATCAGTGAGTCTGGGGCGGACAATCAGCCCCAGCATTTT.